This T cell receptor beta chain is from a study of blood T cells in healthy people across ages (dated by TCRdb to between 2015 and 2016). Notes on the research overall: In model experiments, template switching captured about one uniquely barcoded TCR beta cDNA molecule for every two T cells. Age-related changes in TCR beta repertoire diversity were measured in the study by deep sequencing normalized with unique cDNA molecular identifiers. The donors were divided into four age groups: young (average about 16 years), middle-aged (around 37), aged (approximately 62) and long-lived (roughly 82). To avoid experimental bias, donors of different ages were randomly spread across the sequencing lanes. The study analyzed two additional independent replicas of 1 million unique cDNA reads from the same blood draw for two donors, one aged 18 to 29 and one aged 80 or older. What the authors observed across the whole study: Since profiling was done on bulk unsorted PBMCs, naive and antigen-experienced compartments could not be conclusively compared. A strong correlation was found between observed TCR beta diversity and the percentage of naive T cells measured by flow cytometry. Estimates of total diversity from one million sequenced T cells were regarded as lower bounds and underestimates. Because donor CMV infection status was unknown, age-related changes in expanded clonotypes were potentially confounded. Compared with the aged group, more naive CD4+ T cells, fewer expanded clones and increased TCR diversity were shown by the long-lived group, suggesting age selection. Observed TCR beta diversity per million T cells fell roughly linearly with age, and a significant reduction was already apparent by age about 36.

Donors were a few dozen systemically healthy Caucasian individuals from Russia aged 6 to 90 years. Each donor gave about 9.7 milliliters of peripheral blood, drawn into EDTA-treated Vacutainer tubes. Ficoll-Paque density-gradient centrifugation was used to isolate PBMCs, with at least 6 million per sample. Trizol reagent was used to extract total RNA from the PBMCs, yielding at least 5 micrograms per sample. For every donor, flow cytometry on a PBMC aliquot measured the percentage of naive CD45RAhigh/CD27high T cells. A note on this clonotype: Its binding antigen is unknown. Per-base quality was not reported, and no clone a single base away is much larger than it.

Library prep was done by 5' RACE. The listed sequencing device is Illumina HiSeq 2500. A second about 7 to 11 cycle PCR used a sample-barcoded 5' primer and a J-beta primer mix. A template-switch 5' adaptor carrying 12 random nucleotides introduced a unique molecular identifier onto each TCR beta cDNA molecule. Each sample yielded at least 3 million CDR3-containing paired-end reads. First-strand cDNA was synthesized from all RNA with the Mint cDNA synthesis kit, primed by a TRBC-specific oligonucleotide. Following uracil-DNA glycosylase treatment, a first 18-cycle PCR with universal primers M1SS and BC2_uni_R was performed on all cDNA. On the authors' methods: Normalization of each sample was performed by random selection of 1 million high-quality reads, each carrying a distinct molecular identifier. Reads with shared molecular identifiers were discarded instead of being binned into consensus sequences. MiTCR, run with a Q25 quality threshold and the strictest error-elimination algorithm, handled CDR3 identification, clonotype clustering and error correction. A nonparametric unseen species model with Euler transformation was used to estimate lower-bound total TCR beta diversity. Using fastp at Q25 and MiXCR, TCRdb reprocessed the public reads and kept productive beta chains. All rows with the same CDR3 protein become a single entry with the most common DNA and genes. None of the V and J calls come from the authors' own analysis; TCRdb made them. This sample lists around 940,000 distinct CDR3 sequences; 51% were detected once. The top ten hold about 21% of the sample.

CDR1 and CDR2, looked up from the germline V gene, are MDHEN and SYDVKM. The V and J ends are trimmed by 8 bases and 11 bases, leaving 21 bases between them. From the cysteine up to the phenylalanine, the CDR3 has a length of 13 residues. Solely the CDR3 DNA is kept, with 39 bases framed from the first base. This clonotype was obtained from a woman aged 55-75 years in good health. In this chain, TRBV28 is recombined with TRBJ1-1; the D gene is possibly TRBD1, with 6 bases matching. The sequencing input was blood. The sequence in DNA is TGTGCCAGCCAGACCCCGGGGGCCCGGCTGGCTTTCTTT. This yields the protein CASQTPGARLAFF.